This T cell receptor (beta chain) was sequenced for a study of blood T cell repertoires in COVID-19. On the study more broadly: T cells, B-cell-depleted T cells, or PBMCs supplied cDNA or gDNA.

The V and J ends lost 6 bases and 8 bases, in that order; junction bases with no gene match: 8. Germline CDR1 and CDR2: MDHEN and SYDVKM. The CDR3 totals 13 residues. Source study methods: Counts of nucleated cells, estimated from reference gene primer amplification, were obtained. Measured with immunoSEQ multiplex PCR; TCRdb has only the in-frame clones, and not every one. For V, J and clone size, that table is used; D and trimming come from the DNA. The top ten hold 2.2% of the sample, which has hundreds of thousands of clones, 87% seen once. Sequenced input: peripheral blood. The chain joins TRBV28 to TRBJ1-2; 8 positions agree with TRBD1. The receptor comes from a woman in her 50s who had recovered from COVID-19. The CDR3 DNA sequence: TGTGCCAGCAGGCTTTCAGGGGGCTGGGGCTACACCTTC. Translated, it gives CASRLSGGWGYTF.